These 23 T cell receptor beta chains came from one sample sequenced in a study of T cell repertoires in cytomegalovirus infection. These receptors have no known antigen. One entry per CDR3 protein, called by TCRdb with MiXCR from the reads. The data hold about 24,000 distinct CDR3 sequences, with 20% to 25% observed a single time. Sequenced here: CD8+ T cells from cultured PBMCs, sampled from culture after CMV antigen stimulation. The receptor set was obtained from a human donor in good health (CMV status not recorded). Some clones in this sample may be carry-over from other donors' samples.

This clonotype has at least ten counts. The V call is TRBV19, the J call TRBJ2-1; 8 bases are a match to TRBD1. The J segment lost 6 bases and the V segment lost 6 bases, leaving 7 bases of the junction unmatched. CDR3 length: 14 residues. Germline V lookup: CDR1 LNHDA, CDR2 SQIVND (reference sequence). CDR3 nucleotides: TGTGCCAGTAGGGAGATAGGGACAGGCAATGAGCAGTTCTTC. It codes for CASREIGTGNEQFF.

This clonotype was observed a handful of times. The rearrangement links TRBV29-1 to TRBJ1-1; D is unclear. Per the germline V gene, CDR1 is SQVTM and CDR2 is ANQGSEA. Trimming stripped 4 bases from V and 5 bases from J, with 14 bases between. The CDR3 contains 13 residues. The CDR3: CSVGDWGRTEAFF. CDR3 nucleotide sequence: TGCAGCGTTGGTGACTGGGGTCGGACTGAAGCTTTCTTT.

The gene calls are TRBV6-6 and TRBJ2-5, with D hard to call. The CDR3 is 13 residues long. Trimming cost V 6 bases and J 5 bases, with 13 bases left between them. Germline V gene data show CDR1 as MNHNY and CDR2 as SVGAGI (reference sequence). The CDR3 here is CASSLSAVETQYF. CDR3 nucleotides: TGTGCCAGCAGCCTTTCGGCAGTGGAGACCCAGTACTTC.

The CDR3 sequence is CASSREPGQGAYEQYF. The CDR3 DNA is TGCGCCAGCAGCCGAGAGCCCGGACAGGGCGCCTACGAGCAGTACTTC. V and J are TRBV4-1 and TRBJ2-7; 8 bases are a match to TRBD1. CDR3 length equals 16 residues. Germline V gene lookup returns CDR1 MGHRA and CDR2 YSYEKL. Trimming cost V 4 bases and J 2 bases; bases outside gene matches: 10.

A few counts support this clonotype. The chain joins TRBV7-9 to TRBJ2-3; 9 nucleotides align to TRBD1. Germline loops: CDR1 SEHNR, CDR2 FQNEAQ (reference sequence). There are 16 residues in the CDR3. Unmatched junction bases numbered 4, after V lost 2 bases and J lost 1 base. The DNA for the CDR3 is TGTGCCAGCAGCTTAAGCAGGACAGGGGGCACAGATACGCAGTATTTT. Residues: CASSLSRTGGTDTQYF.

This clonotype occurred a few times. V usage is TRBV12-3 or TRBV12-4 and J usage is TRBJ2-2; D is uncertain. This CDR3 has 16 amino acids. The ends were cut back, 4 bases at V and 3 bases at J, with 15 bases in the middle. CDR3 loop: CASSSHATGYTGELFF. CDR3 coding DNA: TGTGCCAGCAGTTCCCACGCCACCGGATACACCGGGGAGCTGTTTTTT.

The V call is TRBV7-2, the J call TRBJ1-5; D ambiguous. This CDR3 is 14 amino acids long. Germline CDR1 reads SGHTA; CDR2 reads FQGNSA. V was cut by 0 bases and J by 1 base, with 4 bases left in between. CDR3 residues: CASSLAISNQPQHF. CDR3 DNA sequence: TGTGCCAGCAGCTTAGCCATAAGCAATCAGCCCCAGCATTTT.

This clonotype was seen ten or more times. The rearrangement links TRBV6-2 or TRBV6-3 to TRBJ1-5; TRBD1 matches at 9 bases. The J segment lost 5 bases and the V segment lost 5 bases, leaving 4 bases of the junction unmatched. Per the germline V gene, CDR1 is MNHEY and CDR2 is SVGEGT. The CDR3 runs to 14 residues. The CDR3, as DNA: TGTGCCAGCAGTAGTACAGGGGGCTATCAGCCCCAGCATTTT. Encoded protein: CASSSTGGYQPQHF.

This clonotype was detected many times. This chain uses TRBV7-2 with TRBJ1-2; no clear D. The CDR3 is 16 residues long. Trimming took 4 bases from V and 4 from J, leaving 19 bases between them. Germline V lookup: CDR1 SGHTA, CDR2 FQGNSA. The CDR3 nucleotides are TGTGCCAGCAGCTCAAAGCCAGAACAAACTTTCTATGGCTACACCTTC. It yields the protein CASSSKPEQTFYGYTF.

This clonotype was seen only a few times. The chain employs TRBV6-2 or TRBV6-3 and TRBJ2-3; TRBD1 agrees at 8 bases. With V trimmed by 10 bases and J by 2 bases, 14 bases remained unmatched. CDR3 length: 16 amino acids. Germline V gives CDR1 MNHEY, CDR2 SVGEGT. The CDR3 reads CATRDRRGPHTDTQYF. In DNA, the CDR3 is TGTGCCACCCGGGACAGGAGAGGTCCCCACACAGATACGCAGTATTTT.

This clonotype was found many times. This sequence joins TRBV7-2 and TRBJ2-7, with D uncertain. The V and J ends lost 4 bases and 4 bases respectively, with 14 bases between them. Germline lookup yields CDR1 SGHTA and CDR2 FQGNSA. This CDR3 is 14 amino acids long. The CDR3 region has the DNA TGTGCCAGCAGCTCCTTATCCGGGCTTTACGAGCAGTACTTC. As protein: CASSSLSGLYEQYF.

This clonotype was seen at least ten times. The chain uses TRBV6-2 or TRBV6-3 and TRBJ2-2; D possibly corresponds to TRBD1 (5 bases). This CDR3 is built from 13 residues. Germline-derived CDR1 and CDR2 are MNHEY and SVGEGT. Trimming took off 6 bases at V and 3 bases at J, with 8 bases between the two ends. In DNA, the CDR3 is TGTGCCAGCAGCCCCAGGGACACCGGGGAGCTGTTTTTT. Residues: CASSPRDTGELFF.

This clonotype was detected many times. The CDR3 DNA sequence: TGTGCCAGCAGTGAACCAGACACCTATGCCACCGGGGAGCTGTTTTTT. This encodes CASSEPDTYATGELFF. The rearrangement uses TRBV6-1 and TRBJ2-2; D call uncertain. The germline gives CDR1 MNHNS, CDR2 SASEGT. The CDR3 consists of 16 residues. The V end was cut by 2 bases, the J end by 4 bases, with 14 bases between.

This clonotype was counted only a few times. The chain carries TRBV12-3 or TRBV12-4 and TRBJ1-1; 7 nucleotides align to TRBD1. The V segment lost 7 bases and the J segment 3 bases; nucleotides outside the gene matches: 5. The CDR3 is 13 residues long. The CDR3 spells CASTRQGYTEAFF. The CDR3 DNA reads as TGTGCCAGCACCCGACAGGGCTACACTGAAGCTTTCTTT.

This chain links TRBV5-6 with TRBJ1-1, with D hard to call. The V and J ends lost 3 bases and 4 bases respectively, with 16 bases between them. The CDR3 extends over 15 amino acids. CDR1 is SGHDT, CDR2 YYEEEE, per germline. The DNA of the CDR3 is TGTGCCAGCAGCTGGCTGCGGGAGTTTCGCACTGAAGCTTTCTTT. This sequence encodes CASSWLREFRTEAFF.

This clonotype was detected ten times or more. The chain uses TRBV7-9 and TRBJ1-4; 7 bases align to TRBD1. Germline V CDR1 and CDR2: SEHNR, FQNEAQ (reference sequence). J gave up 2 bases and V 6 bases, and 15 bases lay outside the gene matches. The CDR3 has 18 amino acids. In DNA form, the CDR3 reads TGTGCCAGCAGTCGGAGGGGACAGAATCAGGGCACTAATGAAAAACTGTTTTTT. Its translation: CASSRRGQNQGTNEKLFF.

In this sample, this clonotype turned up many times. V and J are TRBV7-9 and TRBJ2-5; TRBD1 aligns across 8 bases. V trimming: 5 bases; J trimming: 3 bases; junction bases outside the gene matches: 2. CDR3 length equals 13 residues. Germline values: CDR1 SEHNR, CDR2 FQNEAQ (reference sequence). The CDR3 region is CASSPTGEETQYF. Here the CDR3 DNA reads TGTGCCAGCAGCCCGACAGGGGAAGAGACCCAGTACTTC.

In its sample, this clonotype was seen many times. The rearrangement uses TRBV7-9 and TRBJ2-7; 9 bases are a match to TRBD1. V dropped 4 bases and J dropped 4; count of bases not matched to a gene: 8. Germline assignment: CDR1 SEHNR and CDR2 FQNEAQ (reference sequence). This CDR3 has 15 residues. The CDR3 is CASSSTGTGRYEQYF. Here the CDR3 DNA reads TGTGCCAGCAGCTCGACCGGGACAGGGCGGTACGAGCAGTACTTC.

This clonotype was recorded many times. The genes are TRBV4-2 and TRBJ1-1; D is possibly TRBD1 (5 bases). The CDR3 has 18 residues. Germline CDR1 and CDR2: LGHNA and YNFKEQ. V shed 0 bases and J shed 4 bases, with 21 bases lying between them. The CDR3 region is CASSQDSSGHGIPTEAFF. As DNA, the CDR3 is TGTGCCAGCAGCCAAGATTCTTCAGGGCACGGCATACCCACTGAAGCTTTCTTT.

This clonotype was recorded at least ten times. The rearrangement joins TRBV12-3 or TRBV12-4 to TRBJ2-6; D gene unclear. This CDR3 is built from 15 residues. V lost 6 bases and J lost 1, with 10 bases in between. The CDR3 region has the DNA TGTGCCAGCAGCCTTGTCCAGTCTGGGGCCAACGTCCTGACTTTC. It encodes CASSLVQSGANVLTF.

A word on this clonotype: Possible read error: a much larger clone is one base away. This rearrangement joins TRBV7-8 to TRBJ2-3; TRBD1 matches at 7 bases. This CDR3 has 17 amino acids. Germline lookup yields CDR1 SGHVS and CDR2 FQNEAQ. CDR3 amino acids: CATSSRRQGGRTDTQYF. CDR3 in DNA: TGTGCCACCAGCTCGCGGAGACAGGGTGGTCGAACAGATACGCAGTATTTT. Full variable domain (rest looked up from reference TRBV7-8 and TRBJ2-3): GAGVSQSPRYKVAKRGQDVALRCDPISGHVSLFWYQQALGQGPEFLTYFQNEAQLDKSGLPSDRFFAERPEGSVSTLKIQRTQQEDSAVYLCATSSRRQGGRTDTQYFGPGTRLTVL.

In its sample, this clonotype was seen many times. This chain links TRBV7-2 with TRBJ2-7; maybe TRBD1 (6 bases). V dropped 2 bases and J dropped 3 bases, with 17 bases sitting between them. The CDR3 has 16 residues. Germline lookup yields CDR1 SGHTA and CDR2 FQGNSA. In DNA, the CDR3 is TGTGCCAGCAGCTTATTGGTTTCGGACAGCGTCTACGAGCAGTACTTC. Translated: CASSLLVSDSVYEQYF.

This clonotype was observed at least ten times. This rearrangement joins TRBV19 to TRBJ1-5; D is unresolved. The V end was cut by 6 bases, the J end by 7 bases, with 22 bases between. The germline V gene has CDR1 LNHDA and CDR2 SQIVND (reference sequence). There are 16 residues in the CDR3. Here the CDR3 reads CASSPRTGRRRQPQHF. CDR3 bases: TGTGCCAGTAGCCCTAGGACGGGCCGGAGAAGGCAGCCCCAGCATTTT. The variable domain in full, completed from reference TRBV19 and TRBJ1-5, reads DGGITQSPKYLFRKEGQNVTLSCEQNLNHDAMYWYRQDPGQGLRLIYYSQIVNDFQKGDIAEGYSVSREKKESFPLTVTSAQKNPTAFYLCASSPRTGRRRQPQHFGDGTRLSIL.